These 15 T cell receptor beta chains share one sample of origin, sequenced in a study of identical twins. TCRdb re-called the 5' RACE reads with MiXCR, one entry per CDR3 protein. Here the sample spans 700,000 or so distinct CDR3 sequences, around 8.6% being singletons. This same sample was also taken into another study, of yellow fever vaccine responses in identical twins.

The specimen sequenced was PBMCs. The source of these receptors is a woman younger than 35 in good health.

This clonotype was observed a few times. J is TRBJ2-7 and V is TRBV5-1; D not certain. The CDR3 is 13 residues long. Looked up from germline, CDR1 is SGHRS and CDR2 is YFSETQ. Trimming cost V 2 bases and J 6 bases, with 12 bases left between them. The CDR3 region is CASSFEGSGEQYF. The CDR3 bases are TGCGCCAGCAGCTTCGAAGGCTCGGGCGAGCAGTACTTC.

This clonotype has only a few counts. The chain links TRBV12-3 or TRBV12-4 to TRBJ2-7; D remains ambiguous. CDR3 length equals 17 residues. V was clipped by 3 bases and J by 5 bases, with 23 bases between them. The CDR3 sequence: CASSFAQKNPSVDEQYF. CDR3 nucleotides: TGTGCCAGCAGTTTCGCACAGAAGAATCCTTCGGTTGACGAGCAGTACTTC.

The chain employs TRBV5-1 and TRBJ2-2; 10 bases match TRBD1. Germline loops: CDR1 SGHRS, CDR2 YFSETQ. The CDR3 sequence is 14 residues long. Germline trimming cut 9 bases from V and 6 bases from J; bases unmatched to any gene: 8. CDR3 in amino acids: CATTGTGDAGELFF. DNA for the CDR3: TGCGCCACCACCGGGACAGGGGACGCCGGGGAGCTGTTTTTT.

This clonotype was detected many times. The chain carries TRBV9 and TRBJ1-1, with 7 bases identical to TRBD1. CDR1 and CDR2 from the germline V gene are SGDLS and YYNGEE. The V and J ends lost 2 bases and 3 bases, in that order; junction bases with no gene match: 4. The CDR3 has 14 amino acids. The CDR3, as DNA: TGTGCCAGCAGCGTTTTAACAGGGGACACTGAAGCTTTCTTT. Its protein is CASSVLTGDTEAFF.

J is TRBJ1-1 and V is TRBV6-2 or TRBV6-3; 10 bases match TRBD1. Germline lookup yields CDR1 MNHEY and CDR2 SVGEGT. The CDR3 runs 14 residues. After removal of 6 bases from V and 4 bases from J, the junction contained 5 bases not matched to a gene. The CDR3 here is CASRQGQGITEAFF. The CDR3 DNA reads TGTGCCAGCAGGCAGGGACAGGGGATCACTGAAGCTTTCTTT.

This clonotype was detected ten times or more. The chain joins TRBV28 to TRBJ2-5; D is possibly TRBD1 or TRBD2 (5 bases each). Germline loops: CDR1 MDHEN, CDR2 SYDVKM. The V gene lost 3 bases and the J gene lost 4 bases, with 18 bases spanning the gap. CDR3 length: 16 amino acids. In DNA, the CDR3 is TGTGCCAGCAGTTTTGGGGACGGCAAAGGAGGAGAGACCCAGTACTTC. This sequence encodes CASSFGDGKGGETQYF.

At least ten counts were recorded for this clonotype. The chain has TRBV7-2 and TRBJ2-5; 8 bases fit TRBD2. Germline V gene sequence: CDR1 SGHTA, CDR2 FQGNSA. J lost 3 bases, V lost 1 base, and 1 base had no gene match. There are 14 residues in the CDR3. The CDR3 bases are TGTGCCAGCAGCTTAGATAGCGGGAAAGAGACCCAGTACTTC. Encoded protein: CASSLDSGKETQYF. Complete variable domain (other parts from reference TRBV7-2 and TRBJ2-5): GAGVSQSPSNKVTEKGKDVELRCDPISGHTALYWYRQSLGQGLEFLIYFQGNSAPDKSGLPSDRFSAERTGGSVSTLTIQRTQQEDSAVYLCASSLDSGKETQYFGPGTRLLVL.

The chain employs TRBV20-1 and TRBJ2-7, with D possibly being TRBD1 (6 bases). V was cut by 2 bases and J by 3 bases, with 14 bases left in between. This CDR3 region has 14 residues. From germline, CDR1 is DFQATT and CDR2 SNEGSKA (reference sequence). The CDR3 DNA reads TGCAGTGCTAGACCGTTGGGACAAGACTACGAGCAGTACTTC. Translation gives CSARPLGQDYEQYF.

The gene calls are TRBV25-1 and TRBJ2-2; TRBD1 aligns across 7 bases. Trimming removed 4 bases from V and 7 bases from J; junction bases left unmatched: 9. CDR1 and CDR2 (germline): MGHDK, SYGVNS. This CDR3 contains 15 residues. The CDR3: CASSASQGMGGELFF. The CDR3 bases are TGTGCCAGCAGTGCCTCACAGGGGATGGGCGGGGAGCTGTTTTTT. The full variable domain, with the rest looked up from reference TRBV25-1 and TRBJ2-2, is EADIYQTPRYLVIGTGKKITLECSQTMGHDKMYWYQQDPGMELHLIHYSYGVNSTEKGDLSSESTVSRIRTEHFPLTLESARPSHTSQYLCASSASQGMGGELFFGEGSRLTVL.

This chain's CDR3 is CASSQAAGGPGEQYF. CDR3 nucleotide sequence: TGCGCCAGCAGCCAAGCAGCGGGAGGGCCAGGGGAGCAGTACTTC. The V call is TRBV4-3, the J call TRBJ2-7; 10 bases match TRBD2. This CDR3 region has 15 residues. The V gene end was trimmed by 1 base and the J gene end by 7 bases; junction bases not matched to a gene: 7. Germline CDR1 LGHNA, CDR2 YSLEER.

This clonotype was observed many times. This rearrangement joins TRBV5-1 to TRBJ2-7; TRBD2 matches 13 bases. The CDR3 runs 16 residues. Germline V gene lookup returns CDR1 SGHRS and CDR2 YFSETQ. V was clipped by 1 base and J by 2 bases; unmatched bases: 3. The CDR3 reads CASSLYGTSGTYEQYF. CDR3 DNA: TGCGCCAGCAGCTTGTACGGGACTAGCGGGACCTACGAGCAGTACTTC.

This clonotype was counted between two and nine times. The rearrangement joins TRBV4-3 to TRBJ1-2, with a weak D call TRBD1 (6 bases). Germline CDR1 and CDR2: LGHNA and YSLEER. Trimming shortened V by 0 bases and J by 11 bases, and 19 bases separated the two germline ends. The CDR3 sequence is 15 residues long. CDR3 region: CASSQDISGGTGYTF. CDR3 bases: TGCGCCAGCAGCCAAGATATCTCGGGGGGCACCGGGTACACCTTC.

This clonotype showed up just a few times. This chain links TRBV4-1 with TRBJ1-5, with TRBD1 matching over 7 bases. Trimming cost V 3 bases and J 2 bases; bases outside gene matches: 4. This CDR3 spans 15 amino acids. CDR1 is MGHRA, CDR2 YSYEKL, per germline. The CDR3 reads CASSQYGTGNQPQHF. CDR3 nucleotide sequence: TGCGCCAGCAGCCAGTATGGGACAGGCAATCAGCCCCAGCATTTT.

This clonotype was recorded many times. The V and J genes are TRBV20-1 and TRBJ2-2; 7 bases match TRBD2. CDR1 and CDR2 from the germline V gene are DFQATT and SNEGSKA (reference sequence). The CDR3 is 14 residues long. Germline trimming cut 5 bases from V and 4 bases from J; bases unmatched to any gene: 7. The CDR3 coding sequence is TGCAGTGCTTCAAGCGGGATGGGCACCGGGGAGCTGTTTTTT. This codes for CSASSGMGTGELFF.

This clonotype turned up a few times. The chain joins TRBV7-9 to TRBJ2-1, with TRBD2 matching over 8 bases. With 5 bases clipped from V and 4 bases from J, the junction kept 13 bases outside the gene matches. There are 17 residues in the CDR3. Germline assignment: CDR1 SEHNR and CDR2 FQNEAQ (reference sequence). The CDR3 loop is CASSRRGGGHTYNEQFF. The DNA for the CDR3 is TGTGCCAGCAGCCGTCGGGGCGGGGGGCATACTTACAATGAGCAGTTCTTC.